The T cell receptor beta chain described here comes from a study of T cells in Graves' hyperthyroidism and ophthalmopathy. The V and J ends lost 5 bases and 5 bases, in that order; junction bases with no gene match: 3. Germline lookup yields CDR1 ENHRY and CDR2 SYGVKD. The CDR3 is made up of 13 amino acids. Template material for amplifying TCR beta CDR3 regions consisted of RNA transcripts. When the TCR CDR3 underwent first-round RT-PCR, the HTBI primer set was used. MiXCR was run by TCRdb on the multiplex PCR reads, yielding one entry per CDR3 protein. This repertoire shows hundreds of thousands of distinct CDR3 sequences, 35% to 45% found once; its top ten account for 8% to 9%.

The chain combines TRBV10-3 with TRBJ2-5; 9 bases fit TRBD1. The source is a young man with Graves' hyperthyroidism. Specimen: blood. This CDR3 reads CAISLTGGETQYF. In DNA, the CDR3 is TGTGCCATCAGTCTGACAGGGGGTGAGACCCAGTACTTC.